This TCR beta chain stems from a study of shared clonotypes between healthy human individuals. Splitting the CD4+ cells yielded a CD45RA+ naive subset and a CD45RA-negative memory subset. The authors distributed each subset's genomic DNA evenly over several immunoSEQ plates. The table came from immunoSEQ multiplex PCR; TCRdb's copy has only in-frame clones and leaves some out. The sample records roughly 2.2 million clones, over 85% being singletons. This clonotype originated in a man between 18 and 35 years old in good health. Some clones in this sample may be carry-over from other donors' samples. The sequencing input was naive CD4+ T cells from PBMCs. As for subset: CD45RA+ positively selected.

The CDR3 nucleotides are TGTGCCAGCAGTCCGGGAGAGCCTTATGGAAACACCATATATTTT. Translated: CASSPGEPYGNTIYF. V and J are TRBV6-6 and TRBJ1-3, with D uncertain. The length of the CDR3 is 15 residues. V dropped 5 bases and J dropped 3 bases, with 14 bases sitting between them. Germline CDR1 is MNHNY and CDR2 is SVGAGI (reference sequence).